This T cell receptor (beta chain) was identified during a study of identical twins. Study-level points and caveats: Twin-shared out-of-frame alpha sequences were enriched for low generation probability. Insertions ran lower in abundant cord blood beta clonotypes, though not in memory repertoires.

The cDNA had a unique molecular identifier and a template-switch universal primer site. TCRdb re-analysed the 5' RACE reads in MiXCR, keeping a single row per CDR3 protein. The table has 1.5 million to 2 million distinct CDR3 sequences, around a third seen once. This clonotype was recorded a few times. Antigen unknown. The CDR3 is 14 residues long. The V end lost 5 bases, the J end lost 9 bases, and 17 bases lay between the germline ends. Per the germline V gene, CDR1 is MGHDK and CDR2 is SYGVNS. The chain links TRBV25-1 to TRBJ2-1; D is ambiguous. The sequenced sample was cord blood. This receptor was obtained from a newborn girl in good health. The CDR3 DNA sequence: TGTGCCAGCAGTCAAAGGCCCGAACGAGGTGAGCAGTTCTTC. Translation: CASSQRPERGEQFF.